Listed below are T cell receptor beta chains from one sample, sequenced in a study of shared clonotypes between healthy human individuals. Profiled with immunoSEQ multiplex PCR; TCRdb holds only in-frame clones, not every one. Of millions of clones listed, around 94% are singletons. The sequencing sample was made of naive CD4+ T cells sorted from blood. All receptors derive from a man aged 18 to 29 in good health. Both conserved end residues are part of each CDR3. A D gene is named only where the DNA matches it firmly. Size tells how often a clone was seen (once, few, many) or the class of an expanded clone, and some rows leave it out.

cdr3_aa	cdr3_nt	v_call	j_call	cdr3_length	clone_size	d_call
CADLSTPSGGYEQYF	TGTGCCGACCTTAGTACCCCTAGCGGGGGCTACGAGCAGTACTTC	TRBV19	TRBJ2-7	15	-	TRBD2
CASSLSGNNSPLHF	TGTGCCAGCAGTTTATCCGGGAATAATTCACCCCTCCACTTT	TRBV27	TRBJ1-6	14	-	-
CASTQDPGSYNEQFF	TGTGCCAGCACCCAGGACCCTGGATCCTACAATGAGCAGTTCTTC	TRBV2	TRBJ2-1	15	-	-
CASSQGAYEQYF	TGCGCCAGCAGTCAAGGGGCCTACGAGCAGTACTTC	TRBV23-1	TRBJ2-7	12	-	-
CASSQPGQGSAEAFF	TGTGCCAGCAGCCAACCAGGACAGGGAAGTGCGGAAGCTTTCTTT	TRBV4-2	TRBJ1-1	15	-	TRBD1
CAISEGGGVSYEQYF	TGTGCCATCAGTGAGGGCGGGGGGGTAAGCTACGAGCAGTACTTC	TRBV10-3	TRBJ2-7	15	-	TRBD2
CASSPPGQGAREQYF	TGTGCCAGCTCACCACCGGGACAGGGGGCGAGGGAGCAGTACTTC	TRBV18	TRBJ2-7	15	-	TRBD1
CASSHSREGHYGYTF	TGCGCCAGCAGTCATTCCCGTGAAGGTCACTATGGCTACACCTTC	TRBV23-1	TRBJ1-2	15	-	-
CASSLDGAPSSYNEQFF	TGTGCCAGCAGCTTAGATGGCGCCCCGAGCTCCTACAATGAGCAGTTCTTC	TRBV7-8	TRBJ2-1	17	few	-
CAWSYTRTSGSGEQFF	TGTGCCTGGAGCTACACGAGGACTAGCGGGAGTGGTGAGCAGTTCTTC	TRBV30	TRBJ2-1	16	-	TRBD2
CASSEVRGGGYTF	TGTGCCAGCAGTGAAGTCCGGGGCGGCGGCTACACCTTC	TRBV2	TRBJ1-2	13	-	-
CASSIAAYGGYSYNSPLHF	TGTGCCAGTAGTATAGCGGCATACGGCGGATACTCCTATAATTCACCCCTCCACTTT	TRBV19	TRBJ1-6	19	-	-
CASSPDGERETQYF	TGTGCCAGCAGCCCAGACGGGGAGCGGGAGACCCAGTACTTC	TRBV9	TRBJ2-5	14	-	-
CASSPAGMNTEAFF	TGCGCCAGCAGCCCGGCAGGGATGAACACTGAAGCTTTCTTT	TRBV5-1	TRBJ1-1	14	-	-
CASSTGTQPYEQYF	TGTGCCAGCAGCACCGGGACTCAGCCCTACGAGCAGTACTTC	TRBV7-2	TRBJ2-7	14	-	-
CASSETGTSGSQETQYF	TGTGCCAGCAGCGAAACCGGGACTAGCGGGAGCCAAGAGACCCAGTACTTC	TRBV5-6	TRBJ2-5	17	-	TRBD2
CASSPRPGGGGTGELFF	TGCGCCAGCAGCCCGCGGCCAGGGGGCGGAGGCACCGGGGAGCTGTTTTTT	TRBV5-1	TRBJ2-2	17	-	TRBD1
CASRLADTQYF	TGCGCCAGCAGATTGGCAGATACGCAGTATTTT	TRBV5-1	TRBJ2-3	11	-	-
CASSSQGPGELFF	TGTGCCAGCAGCTCACAGGGACCCGGGGAGCTGTTTTTT	TRBV7-2	TRBJ2-2	13	-	-
CASSSGTSGRASEQYF	TGTGCCAGCAGCTCCGGGACTAGCGGGAGGGCCTCCGAGCAGTACTTC	TRBV7-9	TRBJ2-7	16	-	TRBD2
CASSLYRGYNEQFF	TGTGCCAGCAGTTTATATAGGGGCTACAATGAGCAGTTCTTC	TRBV27	TRBJ2-1	14	-	-
CASSYQVSTEAFF	TGTGCCAGCAGTTACCAGGTCAGCACTGAAGCTTTCTTT	TRBV6-5	TRBJ1-1	13	once	-
CASSGALGTDTQYF	TGCGCCAGCAGCGGGGCGCTGGGCACAGATACGCAGTATTTT	TRBV5-1	TRBJ2-3	14	-	-
CASSLGLTGFLGGELFF	TGTGCCAGCAGCTTAGGCCTTACAGGCTTTCTAGGCGGGGAGCTGTTTTTT	TRBV13	TRBJ2-2	17	-	-
CASSQTGHNSPLHF	TGTGCCAGCAGTCAGACAGGTCATAATTCACCCCTCCACTTT	TRBV6-1	TRBJ1-6	14	-	-
CASSSGTGGHGEQYF	TGTGCCAGCAGTTCAGGGACAGGGGGCCATGGCGAGCAGTACTTC	TRBV28	TRBJ2-7	15	-	TRBD1
CASRTASPGANVLTF	TGTGCCAGCAGGACGGCAAGTCCTGGGGCCAACGTCCTGACTTTC	TRBV7-2	TRBJ2-6	15	-	-
CASSPWGAGGFYTF	TGTGCCAGCAGCCCTTGGGGGGCAGGAGGTTTCTACACCTTC	TRBV7-9	TRBJ1-2	14	-	-
CASSLSRGPYTEAFF	TGCGCCAGCAGCTTGAGCAGGGGACCGTACACTGAAGCTTTCTTT	TRBV5-1	TRBJ1-1	15	-	-
CAWSFPGEKLFF	TGTGCCTGGAGTTTCCCCGGTGAAAAACTGTTTTTT	TRBV30	TRBJ1-4	12	-	-
CASSPPGGNYGYTF	TGTGCCAGCAGCCCCCCGGGGGGAAACTATGGCTACACCTTC	TRBV5-6	TRBJ1-2	14	-	-
CASSPGTGGSKPQHF	TGTGCCAGTAGTCCGGGGACAGGGGGCTCCAAACCCCAGCATTTT	TRBV19	TRBJ1-5	15	-	TRBD1
CASRAGVGVSNQPQHF	TGTGCCAGCAGGGCAGGGGTAGGGGTTAGCAATCAGCCCCAGCATTTT	TRBV2	TRBJ1-5	16	-	-
CASSLDSSGVYEQYF	TGTGCCAGCAGCTTAGACTCTAGCGGGGTCTACGAGCAGTACTTC	TRBV7-2	TRBJ2-7	15	-	TRBD2
CASSAGSSYNEQFF	TGTGCCAGCAGCGCCGGGAGCTCCTACAATGAGCAGTTCTTC	TRBV9	TRBJ2-1	14	once	-
CASSEHILPQETQYF	TGTGCCAGCAGTGAACACATCCTCCCCCAAGAGACCCAGTACTTC	TRBV6-1	TRBJ2-5	15	-	-
CASSGGLAGVGQFF	TGCGCCAGCAGCGGGGGACTAGCGGGAGTGGGGCAGTTCTTC	TRBV5-1	TRBJ2-1	14	-	TRBD2
CASSEVPGGVQETQYF	TGTGCCAGCAGTGAAGTCCCAGGGGGAGTCCAAGAGACCCAGTACTTC	TRBV6-1	TRBJ2-5	16	once	TRBD1
CASSPWAGEQYF	TGTGCCAGCTCCCCCTGGGCAGGCGAGCAGTACTTC	TRBV18	TRBJ2-7	12	-	-
CASSLGQGLTYEQYF	TGCGCCAGCAGCTTAGGACAGGGATTAACTTACGAGCAGTACTTC	TRBV5-1	TRBJ2-7	15	once	TRBD1
CATSRDSVATNEKLFF	TGTGCCACCAGCAGAGATTCAGTTGCAACTAATGAAAAACTGTTTTTT	TRBV15	TRBJ1-4	16	-	-
CASSLERDGSPLHF	TGTGCCAGCAGCTTGGAGAGGGACGGTTCACCCCTCCACTTT	TRBV5-6	TRBJ1-6	14	-	-
CASSEITGNIQYF	TGTGCCAGCAGTGAAATCACGGGAAACATTCAGTACTTC	TRBV6-1	TRBJ2-4	13	-	-
CASSLVQGRYEQYF	TGTGCCAGCAGCTTAGTACAGGGGCGGTACGAGCAGTACTTC	TRBV7-9	TRBJ2-7	14	-	TRBD1
CASSWTSGLSSYNEQFF	TGTGCCAGCAGCTGGACTAGCGGGCTCTCTTCCTACAATGAGCAGTTCTTC	TRBV7-6	TRBJ2-1	17	-	TRBD2
CASSSRANSGNTIYF	TGTGCCAGCAGCAGCAGGGCCAACTCTGGAAACACCATATATTTT	TRBV28	TRBJ1-3	15	-	-
CASSFRVVDYTF	TGTGCCAGCAGCTTTAGAGTAGTGGACTACACCTTC	TRBV7-2	TRBJ1-2	12	-	-
CASSSEVPVNQPQHF	TGTGCCAGCAGTTCGGAGGTCCCGGTGAATCAGCCCCAGCATTTT	TRBV6-5	TRBJ1-5	15	-	-
CASSFEYRPNEKLFF	TGTGCCAGCAGTTTTGAATACCGACCGAATGAAAAACTGTTTTTT	TRBV27	TRBJ1-4	15	-	-